These T cell receptor beta chains were read from a single sample in a study of blood T cell repertoires in COVID-19. Sequenced by immunoSEQ multiplex PCR; TCRdb stores in-frame clones only, minus some. Found here are over 150,000 clones, around 80% of them singletons; the top ten hold roughly 19%. The material sequenced was PBMCs or T cells enriched from blood (not recorded which). The receptors come from a woman in her 70s in a cohort exposed to, infected with or recovered from COVID-19 (not recorded which). CDR3s include the opening cysteine and the closing phenylalanine or tryptophan. Each record gives: V gene, J gene, clone size, D gene, CDR3 length, CDR3 protein, CDR3 DNA. D genes are given only for firm matches. The listing skips clone size in some rows; elsewhere it reads once, few, many or a size class.

v_gene: TRBV18
j_gene: TRBJ2-7
abundance: -
d_gene: TRBD1
len: 15
CDR3aa: CASSPPGTGAYEQYF
CDR3nt: TGTGCCAGCTCACCACCAGGGACAGGGGCCTACGAGCAGTACTTC

v_gene: TRBV19
j_gene: TRBJ2-5
abundance: -
d_gene: TRBD2
len: 13
CDR3aa: CASSMLAGEGQYF
CDR3nt: TGTGCCAGTAGTATGTTAGCGGGAGAGGGCCAGTACTTC

v_gene: TRBV5-1
j_gene: TRBJ2-1
abundance: -
d_gene: TRBD2
len: 14
CDR3aa: CASSPRTSENEQFF
CDR3nt: TGCGCCAGCAGCCCCAGGACTAGTGAGAATGAGCAGTTCTTC

v_gene: TRBV12-3/TRBV12-4
j_gene: TRBJ1-1
abundance: -
d_gene: -
len: 13
CDR3aa: CASSFGARTEAFF
CDR3nt: TGTGCCAGCAGTTTCGGTGCGCGCACTGAAGCTTTCTTT

v_gene: TRBV6-5
j_gene: TRBJ2-7
abundance: -
d_gene: TRBD2
len: 15
CDR3aa: CASRPTSGSKYEQYF
CDR3nt: TGTGCCAGCAGACCCACTAGCGGGAGTAAGTACGAGCAGTACTTC

v_gene: TRBV7-6
j_gene: TRBJ1-3
abundance: -
d_gene: -
len: 14
CDR3aa: CASSQNEGTTTIYF
CDR3nt: TGTGCCAGCAGCCAAAACGAGGGGACAACAACCATATATTTT

v_gene: TRBV2
j_gene: TRBJ2-1
abundance: -
d_gene: -
len: 15
CDR3aa: CASTSSRASFNEQFF
CDR3nt: TGTGCCAGCACCTCATCGCGGGCTAGCTTCAATGAGCAGTTCTTC

v_gene: TRBV10-3
j_gene: TRBJ2-2
abundance: -
d_gene: -
len: 12
CDR3aa: CAITRGTGELFF
CDR3nt: TGTGCCATCACTAGGGGCACCGGGGAGCTGTTTTTT

v_gene: TRBV2
j_gene: TRBJ2-3
abundance: -
d_gene: TRBD2
len: 14
CDR3aa: CASSPGGYTDTQYF
CDR3nt: TGTGCCAGCAGTCCGGGGGGTTACACAGATACGCAGTATTTT

v_gene: TRBV4-3
j_gene: TRBJ2-2
abundance: -
d_gene: -
len: 17
CDR3aa: CASSQEARGAGTGELFF
CDR3nt: TGCGCCAGCAGCCAAGAGGCAAGGGGTGCCGGTACCGGGGAGCTGTTTTTT

v_gene: TRBV10-3
j_gene: TRBJ2-3
abundance: -
d_gene: TRBD1
len: 18
CDR3aa: CAISEPRFDRGHTDTQYF
CDR3nt: TGTGCCATCAGTGAGCCCAGATTCGACAGGGGGCACACAGATACGCAGTATTTT

v_gene: TRBV7-9
j_gene: TRBJ2-5
abundance: -
d_gene: -
len: 16
CDR3aa: CASSSYDSTYQETQYF
CDR3nt: TGTGCCAGCAGCTCTTACGACAGCACTTACCAAGAGACCCAGTACTTC

v_gene: TRBV5-1
j_gene: TRBJ2-2
abundance: -
d_gene: -
len: 14
CDR3aa: CASSQGYDTGELFF
CDR3nt: TGCGCCAGCAGTCAGGGGTACGACACCGGGGAGCTGTTTTTT

v_gene: TRBV23-1
j_gene: TRBJ1-6
abundance: few
d_gene: TRBD1
len: 15
CDR3aa: CASSPRTGGDSPLHF
CDR3nt: TGCGCCAGCAGTCCAAGGACAGGGGGCGATTCACCCCTCCACTTT

v_gene: TRBV19
j_gene: TRBJ2-7
abundance: -
d_gene: -
len: 13
CDR3aa: CATSFTGTNEQYF
CDR3nt: TGTGCCACCTCCTTTACAGGGACAAACGAGCAGTACTTC

v_gene: TRBV7-2
j_gene: TRBJ2-2
abundance: -
d_gene: TRBD1
len: 15
CDR3aa: CASSSGQGYTGELFF
CDR3nt: TGTGCCAGCAGCTCGGGACAGGGGTATACCGGGGAGCTGTTTTTT

v_gene: TRBV5-1
j_gene: TRBJ2-7
abundance: -
d_gene: TRBD1
len: 14
CDR3aa: CASSLRGQGYEQYF
CDR3nt: TGCGCCAGCAGCCTGCGGGGACAGGGCTACGAGCAGTACTTC

v_gene: TRBV5-1
j_gene: TRBJ2-7
abundance: -
d_gene: TRBD2
len: 14
CDR3aa: CASRDEREATEQYF
CDR3nt: TGCGCCAGCCGTGATGAGCGGGAGGCAACGGAGCAGTACTTC

v_gene: TRBV2
j_gene: TRBJ2-1
abundance: -
d_gene: -
len: 14
CDR3aa: CASKELVNSYEQFF
CDR3nt: TGTGCCAGCAAGGAACTAGTTAATAGCTATGAGCAGTTCTTC

v_gene: TRBV6-5
j_gene: TRBJ1-1
abundance: -
d_gene: -
len: 13
CDR3aa: CASSLRVYTEAFF
CDR3nt: TGTGCCAGCAGCTTGAGGGTATACACTGAAGCTTTCTTT

v_gene: TRBV11-2
j_gene: TRBJ1-2
abundance: -
d_gene: TRBD1
len: 14
CDR3aa: CASSSDPGGRGYTF
CDR3nt: TGTGCCAGCAGCTCGGACCCAGGGGGCAGAGGCTACACCTTC

v_gene: TRBV19
j_gene: TRBJ1-5
abundance: -
d_gene: -
len: 13
CDR3aa: CASSASRDQPQHF
CDR3nt: TGTGCCAGTAGTGCTTCGAGGGATCAGCCCCAGCATTTT

v_gene: TRBV7-9
j_gene: TRBJ1-1
abundance: -
d_gene: -
len: 14
CDR3aa: CASSLVRRNTEAFF
CDR3nt: TGTGCCAGCAGCTTAGTACGGAGAAACACTGAAGCTTTCTTT

v_gene: TRBV3-1/TRBV3-2
j_gene: TRBJ2-3
abundance: -
d_gene: -
len: 14
CDR3aa: CASSSPSVADTQYF
CDR3nt: TGTGCCAGCAGCTCTCCCTCGGTCGCAGATACGCAGTATTTT

v_gene: TRBV7-2
j_gene: TRBJ2-3
abundance: once
d_gene: -
len: 15
CDR3aa: CASSSPSGVKDTQYF
CDR3nt: TGTGCCAGCAGTTCCCCCTCGGGAGTGAAGGATACGCAGTATTTT

v_gene: TRBV5-5
j_gene: TRBJ1-2
abundance: -
d_gene: TRBD1
len: 14
CDR3aa: CASSLGDRVGYDTF
CDR3nt: TGTGCCAGCAGCTTGGGGGACAGGGTAGGGTACGACACCTTC

v_gene: TRBV4-3
j_gene: TRBJ2-1
abundance: -
d_gene: TRBD2
len: 17
CDR3aa: CASSPLAGGPEANEQFF
CDR3nt: TGCGCCAGCAGCCCGCTAGCGGGAGGGCCTGAAGCGAATGAGCAGTTCTTC

v_gene: TRBV19
j_gene: TRBJ2-3
abundance: -
d_gene: -
len: 13
CDR3aa: CASSDSRGDTQYF
CDR3nt: TGTGCCAGTAGTGACAGCAGGGGTGATACGCAGTATTTT

v_gene: TRBV2
j_gene: TRBJ1-2
abundance: few
d_gene: TRBD1
len: 15
CDR3aa: CASSEAQGAKSGYTF
CDR3nt: TGTGCCAGCAGTGAAGCACAGGGGGCGAAGAGTGGCTACACCTTC

v_gene: TRBV20-1
j_gene: TRBJ2-1
abundance: once
d_gene: -
len: 16
CDR3aa: CSASNSGKSSYNEQFF
CDR3nt: TGCAGTGCTAGTAATTCAGGGAAAAGCTCCTACAATGAGCAGTTCTTC

v_gene: TRBV15
j_gene: TRBJ2-1
abundance: once
d_gene: -
len: 12
CDR3aa: CATSRGLREQFF
CDR3nt: TGTGCCACCAGCAGAGGACTTCGTGAGCAGTTCTTC

v_gene: TRBV30
j_gene: TRBJ2-5
abundance: -
d_gene: -
len: 12
CDR3aa: CAWSVQRETQYF
CDR3nt: TGTGCCTGGAGTGTCCAGAGGGAGACCCAGTACTTC

v_gene: TRBV5-1
j_gene: TRBJ2-1
abundance: -
d_gene: -
len: 14
CDR3aa: CASSFGQFNNEQFF
CDR3nt: TGCGCCAGCAGCTTCGGACAGTTTAACAATGAGCAGTTCTTC